These 27 T cell receptor beta chains were all obtained from the same sample, sequenced in a study of T cells in Graves' hyperthyroidism and ophthalmopathy (dated by TCRdb to the late 2010s). Libraries were prepared through multiplex PCR. The sample was run on an Illumina HiSeq 2000. TCR beta CDR3 regions were amplified from RNA transcripts. The TCR CDR3 was subjected to a first round of RT-PCR using the HTBI primer set and the Qiagen OneStep RT-PCR kit. TCRdb passed the public sequencing reads through fastp at Q25 and MiXCR, retaining productive beta sequences. Under each unique CDR3 protein, matching rows form one entry showing the most common genes and DNA. The sample table contains 480,000 or so distinct CDR3 sequences; only one count was recorded for about 45% of them. About 43% of the sample lies in the top ten. Sequencing was done on a sample of peripheral blood or thyroid tissue (not recorded which). Receptor source: an adult woman with Graves' disease, either hyperthyroidism or ophthalmopathy (not recorded which).

This clonotype has at least ten counts. The chain recombines TRBV29-1 with TRBJ1-2; possible D gene TRBD1, 5 bases. The germline V gene has CDR1 SQVTM and CDR2 ANQGSEA. The V and J ends lost 5 bases and 8 bases respectively, with 21 bases between them. This CDR3 is built from 14 residues. The CDR3 region has the DNA TGCAGCGTTTCACCTCCGGGACGGATTATGGGCTACACCTTC. Its protein is CSVSPPGRIMGYTF.

The gene calls are TRBV5-1 and TRBJ1-6; D is ambiguous. CDR1 is SGHRS, CDR2 YFSETQ, per germline. CDR3 size: 14 residues. Trimming cost V 3 bases and J 11 bases, with 15 bases left between them. CDR3 DNA: TGCGCCAGCAGCTCGGGGAACAGCCGAGCACCCCTCCACTTT. Its translation is CASSSGNSRAPLHF.

V is TRBV20-1 and J is TRBJ2-5; D ambiguous. CDR1 is DFQATT and CDR2 is SNEGSKA in the germline V gene (reference sequence). The germline V and J ends were trimmed by 4 bases and 5 bases, with 11 bases remaining between them. This CDR3 is built from 12 residues. The CDR3: CSAIPVAETQYF. Here the CDR3 DNA reads TGCAGTGCTATTCCTGTTGCCGAGACCCAGTACTTC.

This clonotype was seen at least ten times. The chain carries TRBV5-5 and TRBJ2-7; possibly TRBD1 for D (6 bases). The CDR3 loop spans 13 amino acids. Germline V gives CDR1 SGHKS, CDR2 YYEKEE (reference sequence). V lost 0 bases and J lost 7, with 11 bases in between. CDR3 bases: TGTGCCAGCAGCTTGGACAGGGCTTGGGAGCAGTACTTC. Amino acid sequence: CASSLDRAWEQYF.

This clonotype was detected ten times or more. V gene TRBV29-1 combines with J gene TRBJ2-2, with D unclear. The CDR3 covers 13 residues. The germline V gene encodes CDR1 SQVTM and CDR2 ANQGSEA. V dropped 4 bases and J dropped 3 bases, with 9 bases sitting between them. The CDR3 DNA is TGCAGCGTTGTACAAACACACACCGGGGAGCTGTTTTTT. This sequence encodes CSVVQTHTGELFF.

The V gene is TRBV7-9, the J gene TRBJ2-7; D may be TRBD1 (6 bases). Germline V gene data show CDR1 as SEHNR and CDR2 as FQNEAQ (reference sequence). There are 13 residues in the CDR3. V was trimmed by 5 bases and J by 7 bases, leaving 15 bases between them. CDR3 region: CASSTPGAEEQYF. In nucleotides, the CDR3 is TGTGCCAGCAGCACACCAGGGGCGGAGGAGCAGTACTTC.

J is TRBJ1-6 and V is TRBV20-1; D is unclear. This CDR3 is 15 amino acids long. Germline values: CDR1 DFQATT, CDR2 SNEGSKA (reference sequence). V lost 6 bases to trimming and J lost 0 bases, with 12 bases between them. The CDR3 spells CSAPGWSSYNSPLHF. The CDR3 coding sequence is TGCAGTGCCCCGGGTTGGAGCTCCTATAATTCACCCCTCCACTTT.

Many counts were recorded for this clonotype. V and J are TRBV12-3 or TRBV12-4 and TRBJ1-5; 7 bases are a match to TRBD1. The ends lost 0 bases at V and 1 base at J; junction bases unmatched: 3. The CDR3 is 16 amino acids. CDR3 sequence reads: CASSLAEGASNQPQHF. CDR3 in DNA: TGTGCCAGCAGTTTAGCAGAGGGGGCCAGCAATCAGCCCCAGCATTTT.

Comments on this clonotype: This CDR3 fails to terminate in the conserved phenylalanine or tryptophan, so it likely reflects a read error. No DNA is shown, since the ends of the CDR3 on it are uncertain; the CDR3 is the one TCRdb lists. The chain recombines TRBV10-3 with TRBJ2-5; TRBD1 is the table's D call and was not checked against the DNA. A total of 10 residues make up the CDR3, ends included. Germline values: CDR1 ENHRY, CDR2 SYGVKD. The chain's CDR3 is CAIRAGAGPG.

This clonotype was found once. The chain links TRBV20-1 to TRBJ2-7; no clear D gene. The V and J ends lost 2 bases and 2 bases respectively, with 22 bases between them. The CDR3 has 17 amino acids. The germline gives CDR1 DFQATT, CDR2 SNEGSKA (reference sequence). The CDR3 sequence: CSARPSTTTSNPYEQYF. CDR3 nucleotide sequence: TGCAGTGCTAGACCGTCTACCACAACCTCAAACCCCTACGAGCAGTACTTC.

This clonotype has more than one count but fewer than ten. The chain links TRBV10-3 to TRBJ2-7; TRBD1 might be the D (5 bases). The CDR3 loop spans 13 amino acids. Trimming took off 6 bases at V and 2 bases at J, with 11 bases between the two ends. Per germline, CDR1 ENHRY and CDR2 SYGVKD. The CDR3 bases are TGTGCCATCAGAAGACCGACAGCCTACGAGCAGTACTTC. As protein: CAIRRPTAYEQYF.

In regard to this clonotype: Relative to the germline gene, one junction end is altered; a read error may explain this. The rearrangement joins TRBV6-1 to TRBJ2-5; either TRBD1 or TRBD2 may supply D (6 bases each). The germline gives CDR1 MNHNS, CDR2 SASEGT. The CDR3 extends over 16 amino acids. The DNA for the CDR3 is TGTGCCATCAGTGAGTCCCACTCTGAGGGGGGCGAGACCCAGTACTTC. Encoded protein: CAISESHSEGGETQYF.

This clonotype showed up many times. V usage is TRBV20-1 and J usage is TRBJ2-7, with 7 positions matching TRBD2. CDR1 and CDR2 from the germline V gene are DFQATT and SNEGSKA (reference sequence). V lost 0 bases, J lost 4 bases, and 6 bases stayed unmatched. CDR3 length: 14 amino acids. The CDR3, as DNA: TGCAGTGCTAGAGACGGGGAGGGGCGATACGAGCAGTACTTC. Protein sequence: CSARDGEGRYEQYF.

V usage is TRBV6-5 and J usage is TRBJ2-7, with 8 bases fitting TRBD1. The CDR3 extends over 16 amino acids. Per germline, CDR1 MNHEY and CDR2 SVGAGI. V lost 5 bases and J lost 6; bases outside the gene matches: 15. DNA for the CDR3: TGTGCCAGCAGTCGACCAACCTCCGGGACAGGAAGCGAGCAGTACTTC. Translating it yields CASSRPTSGTGSEQYF.

This clonotype was seen a few times. The genes are TRBV7-9 and TRBJ1-1; 7 bases agree with TRBD1. The CDR3 extends over 13 amino acids. Germline V gene lookup returns CDR1 SEHNR and CDR2 FQNEAQ (reference sequence). The V gene end was trimmed by 5 bases and the J gene end by 11 bases; junction bases not matched to a gene: 11. The chain's CDR3 is CASSELTGRRAFF. CDR3 nucleotides: TGTGCCAGCAGCGAATTGACAGGGAGACGGGCTTTCTTT.

This clonotype showed up just a few times. CDR3 in amino acids: CATSSTGGYQETQYF. CDR3 nucleotides: TGTGCCACCAGCAGTACAGGGGGATACCAAGAGACCCAGTACTTC. The V and J genes are TRBV15 and TRBJ2-5; the match to TRBD1 covers 8 bases. The germline V gene encodes CDR1 LNHNV and CDR2 YYDKDF (reference sequence). The CDR3 is 15 residues long. V was pared by 3 bases and J by 0 bases, with 3 bases of the junction left unmatched.

The rearrangement joins TRBV2 to TRBJ1-5; weak D call: TRBD1 (6 bases). Germline CDR1 and CDR2: SNHLY and FYNNEI. This CDR3 comprises 12 residues. V was cut by 8 bases and J by 6 bases, with 11 bases left in between. The CDR3: CASRQAGQPQHF. For the CDR3, the DNA is TGTGCCAGCCGACAGGCGGGTCAGCCCCAGCATTTT.

There are many counts of this clonotype. V is TRBV2 and J is TRBJ1-2, with D possibly TRBD1 on 5 matching bases. Germline assignment: CDR1 SNHLY and CDR2 FYNNEI. The ends were cut back, 7 bases at V and 4 bases at J, with 16 bases in the middle. The length of the CDR3 is 14 residues. The CDR3 sequence: CASNRRDEIYGYTF. In DNA form, the CDR3 reads TGTGCCAGCAACCGCCGGGACGAGATCTATGGCTACACCTTC.

With respect to this clonotype: A much larger clone lies a single base off, so this may be a read error. No conserved phenylalanine or tryptophan ends this CDR3, so it is likely a read error. The rearrangement links TRBV28 to TRBJ2-5; D uncertain. The CDR3 runs to 13 residues. Deletions cut 2 bases from V and 1 base from J, with 5 bases between. Germline V gives CDR1 MDHEN, CDR2 SYDVKM. DNA for the CDR3: TGTGCCAGCAGTTTAAACAGCCAAGAGACCCAGTACCTC. Protein: CASSLNSQETQYL.

The chain's CDR3 is CAISARGQGDTEAFF. The CDR3 nucleotides are TGTGCCATCAGTGCCCGGGGGCAAGGTGACACTGAAGCTTTCTTT. This sequence joins TRBV10-3 and TRBJ1-1, with D possibly matching TRBD1 (6 bases). CDR1 and CDR2 from the germline V gene are ENHRY and SYGVKD. The V end lost 4 bases, the J end lost 3 bases, and 15 bases lay between the germline ends. CDR3 length: 15 residues.

There are many counts of this clonotype. The V call is TRBV2, the J call TRBJ1-6; D is possibly TRBD1 (6 bases). Trimming pared 3 bases from V and 2 bases from J, leaving 8 bases between. The CDR3 contains 15 residues. Per germline, CDR1 SNHLY and CDR2 FYNNEI. In DNA form, the CDR3 reads TGTGCCAGCAGTGATACAGGGCCCTATAATTCACCCCTCCACTTT. This translates into CASSDTGPYNSPLHF.

The CDR3 spells CASSLWAPRGTSYEQYF. The CDR3, as DNA: TGCGCCAGCAGCTTATGGGCGCCCAGGGGGACCTCCTACGAGCAGTACTTC. This chain links TRBV5-1 with TRBJ2-7; 7 nucleotides align to TRBD1. CDR3 length equals 17 residues. The germline V gene encodes CDR1 SGHRS and CDR2 YFSETQ. The ends lost 2 bases at V and 0 bases at J; junction bases unmatched: 11.

This clonotype occurred a few times. V usage is TRBV10-3 and J usage is TRBJ2-2, with D unclear. V was clipped by 3 bases and J by 0 bases, with 14 bases between them. The CDR3 has 17 residues. In germline, CDR1 is ENHRY, CDR2 SYGVKD. The CDR3 nucleotides read TGTGCCATCAGTGATGCCCCGACAATCGCGAACACCGGGGAGCTGTTTTTT. Its translation is CAISDAPTIANTGELFF.

This clonotype was seen at least ten times. V is TRBV12-5 and J is TRBJ1-2, with D tentatively TRBD1 (5 bases). The V and J ends lost 5 bases and 8 bases respectively, with 21 bases between them. Germline V gene sequence: CDR1 LGHNT, CDR2 FRNRAP. The CDR3 has 15 residues. CDR3 loop: CASGHGHLLPNGYTF. CDR3 coding DNA: TGTGCTAGTGGTCATGGACATCTCTTGCCTAACGGCTACACCTTC.

This clonotype has at least ten counts. The rearrangement joins TRBV2 to TRBJ1-1; possible D gene TRBD1, 5 bases. The V gene lost 7 bases and the J gene lost 1 base, with 13 bases spanning the gap. The CDR3 spans 14 residues. The germline V gene encodes CDR1 SNHLY and CDR2 FYNNEI. The CDR3 loop is CASIYAGGNTEAFF. In nucleotides, the CDR3 is TGTGCCAGCATTTACGCGGGGGGGAACACTGAAGCTTTCTTT.

This rearrangement joins TRBV5-6 to TRBJ1-5, with D unresolved. Germline lookup yields CDR1 SGHDT and CDR2 YYEEEE. The CDR3 covers 15 residues. V lost 3 bases and J lost 11, with 21 bases in between. The CDR3 is CASSSARVGKETQHF. As DNA, the CDR3 is TGTGCCAGCAGCTCGGCAAGGGTAGGGAAAGAGACCCAGCATTTT.

The genes are TRBV14 and TRBJ1-2, with 9 positions matching TRBD1. Per germline, CDR1 SGHDN and CDR2 FVKESK. The trim removed 4 bases at V and 6 bases at J, leaving 6 bases unmatched. The CDR3 spans 14 residues. DNA for the CDR3: TGTGCCAGCAGCCGCCCGGGACAGGGTCATGGCTACACCTTC. Translation: CASSRPGQGHGYTF.